This T cell receptor (beta chain) was sequenced for a study of CD8 T cells in Susac syndrome. RNA totalling roughly 0.45 to 1 ug underwent reverse transcription with random hexamers. MiXCR, run by TCRdb on the immunoSEQ multiplex PCR reads, gives a single entry per CDR3 protein. The sample consists of approximately 74,000 distinct CDR3 sequences, 94% of them appearing once. The trim removed 0 bases at V and 2 bases at J, leaving 7 bases unmatched. Germline loops: CDR1 MNHEY, CDR2 SMNVEV (reference sequence). The CDR3 totals 16 residues. This clonotype has a single count. This TCR was recovered from a human donor with Susac syndrome. Input material: CD8+ T cells from PBMCs. The rearrangement uses TRBV27 and TRBJ2-7; 7 bases are a match to TRBD2. The CDR3 loop reads CASSLSLGTKAYEQYF. The DNA for the CDR3 is TGTGCCAGCAGTTTATCACTCGGGACTAAAGCCTACGAGCAGTACTTC.